The 17 T cell receptor beta chains below come from one sample, sequenced in a study of blood T cell repertoires in COVID-19. The data were produced by immunoSEQ multiplex PCR, yet TCRdb's version contains in-frame clones alone and is incomplete. The profile shows approximately 180,000 clones, under 85% of them singletons. Input material: peripheral blood. The receptors shown here come from a woman at least 80 years old with acute or convalescent COVID-19.

The DNA of the CDR3 is TGTGCCACCAGTGATGCGACAGAAACCTACGAGCAGTACTTC. It is translated as CATSDATETYEQYF. The chain has TRBV24-1 and TRBJ2-7; TRBD1 might be the D (5 bases). The CDR3 is made up of 14 amino acids. Trimming took 3 bases from V and 2 from J, leaving 10 bases between them. Germline assignment: CDR1 KGHDR and CDR2 SFDVKD.

V and J are TRBV6-2 or TRBV6-3 and TRBJ2-3; D might be TRBD1 (5 bases). V was clipped by 5 bases and J by 2 bases, with 14 bases between them. Germline loops: CDR1 MNHEY, CDR2 SVGEGT. The CDR3 loop spans 15 amino acids. In DNA, the CDR3 is TGTGCCAGCAGTCAGGGATTCGGGTCCACAGATACGCAGTATTTT. Translating gives CASSQGFGSTDTQYF.

The V gene is TRBV5-1, the J gene TRBJ1-1, with 7 bases aligning to TRBD1. In germline, CDR1 is SGHRS, CDR2 YFSETQ. The V segment lost 0 bases and the J segment 4 bases; nucleotides outside the gene matches: 3. The CDR3 spans 14 residues. DNA for the CDR3: TGCGCCAGCAGCTTGGAACAGGGGCCCACTGAAGCTTTCTTT. Translation: CASSLEQGPTEAFF.

This clone was detected only a few times. This chain joins TRBV6-6 and TRBJ2-5; TRBD2 agrees at 11 bases. The CDR3 is made up of 14 amino acids. Trimming took 5 bases from V and 5 from J; bases not matched to a gene: 4. Germline V gives CDR1 MNHNY, CDR2 SVGAGI (reference sequence). The CDR3 is CASSTLAGVETQYF. CDR3 nucleotides: TGTGCCAGCAGTACACTAGCGGGAGTTGAGACCCAGTACTTC.

This chain links TRBV6-6 with TRBJ1-2; D possibly corresponds to TRBD1 (6 bases). This CDR3 contains 12 residues. Trimming removed 9 bases at V and 4 bases at J, with 12 bases between. Per germline, CDR1 MNHNY and CDR2 SVGAGI (reference sequence). The CDR3 sequence is CASNWGRYGYTF. The CDR3 bases are TGTGCCAGTAACTGGGGGCGCTATGGCTACACCTTC.

This chain links TRBV2 with TRBJ2-2; weak D call: TRBD1 (7 bases). CDR1 and CDR2 from the germline V gene are SNHLY and FYNNEI. The CDR3 is 16 residues long. The ends were cut back, 2 bases at V and 6 bases at J, with 16 bases in the middle. The CDR3 loop reads CASSERRGRGAGELFF. The CDR3 nucleotides are TGTGCCAGCAGTGAAAGGAGGGGGCGCGGTGCCGGGGAGCTGTTTTTT.

This rearrangement joins TRBV5-6 to TRBJ1-1, with D unresolved. V was shortened by 3 bases and J by 3 bases, with 3 bases between the two germline ends. Per the germline V gene, CDR1 is SGHDT and CDR2 is YYEEEE. This CDR3 has 11 amino acids. Here the CDR3 reads CASSSYTEAFF. The CDR3 region has the DNA TGTGCCAGCAGCTCCTACACTGAAGCTTTCTTT.

In this sample, this clone turned up a few times. The chain joins TRBV4-3 to TRBJ1-5; D gene ambiguous. V was cut by 3 bases and J by 6 bases, with 15 bases left in between. Germline CDR1 and CDR2: LGHNA and YSLEER. The CDR3 has 15 amino acids. CDR3 sequence: CASSQSLEGFQPQHF. For the CDR3, the DNA is TGCGCCAGCAGCCAGTCCCTCGAGGGCTTTCAGCCCCAGCATTTT.

The V and J genes are TRBV5-1 and TRBJ2-7; the match to TRBD1 covers 8 bases. Germline CDR1 reads SGHRS; CDR2 reads YFSETQ. V dropped 4 bases and J dropped 7; count of bases not matched to a gene: 10. The CDR3 sequence is 14 residues long. The CDR3 DNA sequence: TGCGCCAGCAGCCCCCAGGGGGCCCTAGGGGAGCAGTACTTC. This sequence encodes CASSPQGALGEQYF.

The chain uses TRBV2 and TRBJ1-3; D possibly corresponds to TRBD1 (6 bases). Trimming cost V 7 bases and J 0 bases, with 13 bases left between them. CDR3 length: 15 residues. The germline gives CDR1 SNHLY, CDR2 FYNNEI. Here the CDR3 reads CASIPRGGSGNTIYF. The CDR3 DNA is TGTGCCAGCATCCCTCGAGGGGGCTCTGGAAACACCATATATTTT.

The count of this clone is one. The rearrangement links TRBV7-2 to TRBJ2-3; no firm D call. The V end lost 0 bases, the J end lost 1 base, and 8 bases lay between the germline ends. The germline V gene encodes CDR1 SGHTA and CDR2 FQGNSA. The CDR3 is 15 amino acids. CDR3 sequence (DNA): TGTGCCAGCAGCTTAGCGCTAGATCGCACAGATACGCAGTATTTT. This gives the protein CASSLALDRTDTQYF.

The rearrangement uses TRBV5-1 and TRBJ1-1; TRBD1 might be the D (6 bases). The CDR3 has 14 residues. Trimming removed 1 base at V and 4 bases at J, with 11 bases between. Germline assignment: CDR1 SGHRS and CDR2 YFSETQ. The CDR3, as DNA: TGCGCCAGCAGCTTGAATACAGGGATCACTGAAGCTTTCTTT. Protein product: CASSLNTGITEAFF. Full variable domain (missing parts from reference TRBV5-1 and TRBJ1-1): KAGVTQTPRYLIKTRGQQVTLSCSPISGHRSVSWYQQTPGQGLQFLFEYFSETQRNKGNFPGRFSGRQFSNSRSEMNVSTLELGDSALYLCASSLNTGITEAFFGQGTRLTVV.

The chain is built from TRBV2 and TRBJ2-3; 8 nucleotides align to TRBD2. The CDR3 spans 17 residues. Trimming at V came to 2 bases and at J to 1 base, leaving 8 bases not matched to a gene. Germline values: CDR1 SNHLY, CDR2 FYNNEI. For the CDR3, the DNA is TGTGCCAGCAGTGAAAGGGGGTCAGCGGGGGGCACAGATACGCAGTATTTT. Its protein is CASSERGSAGGTDTQYF.

The chain couples TRBV19 to TRBJ2-1, with D perhaps TRBD2 (5 bases). This CDR3 region has 15 residues. V gave up 5 bases and J gave up 8 bases, with 19 bases separating them. Germline CDR1 LNHDA, CDR2 SQIVND (reference sequence). The CDR3 DNA reads as TGTGCCAGTAGTGTCGATAGGAGGTTTGACGATGAGCAGTTCTTC. Its protein product is CASSVDRRFDDEQFF.

The CDR3 loop reads CASTTALHRELFF. CDR3 coding DNA: TGTGCCAGCACCACCGCGCTCCACCGGGAGCTGTTTTTT. This chain joins TRBV7-9 and TRBJ2-2, with no clear D. Trimming shortened V by 7 bases and J by 9 bases, and 15 bases separated the two germline ends. The CDR3 totals 13 residues. Germline V lookup: CDR1 SEHNR, CDR2 FQNEAQ (reference sequence).

This clone was detected only once. The chain recombines TRBV5-6 with TRBJ2-2, with 11 bases aligning to TRBD2. Looked up from germline, CDR1 is SGHDT and CDR2 is YYEEEE. The CDR3 has 17 amino acids. Germline trimming cut 4 bases from V and 4 bases from J; bases unmatched to any gene: 9. This chain's CDR3 is CASSASGTSGRTGELFF. The CDR3 DNA reads TGTGCCAGCAGCGCCTCCGGGACTAGCGGTCGCACCGGGGAGCTGTTTTTT.

The chain combines TRBV18 with TRBJ1-2; D gene uncertain. This CDR3 has 14 residues. The germline V gene has CDR1 KGHSH and CDR2 LQKENI. Trimming cost V 0 bases and J 4 bases, with 9 bases left between them. The CDR3 bases are TGTGCCAGCTCACCACCGCAGGCCACCTATGGCTACACCTTC. It translates to CASSPPQATYGYTF.